This is a list of T cell receptor beta chains from one sample in a study of beta chain features in type 1 diabetes. TCRdb's copy holds only in-frame clones and misses some; the assay was immunoSEQ multiplex PCR. Of over 150,000 clones in the sample, about 8.1% were seen once. Sample: central memory CD4+ T cells from blood. All receptors derive from a man aged 18-30 years in good health. Each CDR3 is given with its conserved first and last residue. D genes are given only for firm matches.

cdr3_length d_call v_call cdr3_aa
13 - TRBV5-8 CASSLGQGHGYTF
13 - TRBV7-3 CASSLRLYNEQFF
17 TRBD2 TRBV9 CASSVTPWGGTQETQYF
11 TRBD1 TRBV11-2 CASSPSGGAYF
16 - TRBV30 CAWKVGGATYNSPLHF
13 - TRBV18 CASSPGSNYEQYF
12 - TRBV5-4 CASSPTGYEQYF
15 - TRBV15 CATSRDRGYQEKLFF
15 - TRBV19 CASSQYRDSVDEQYF
15 TRBD2 TRBV7-2 CASSLSGGSVETQYF
12 - TRBV9 CASSVVDTEAFF
14 - TRBV30 CARATGNSGNTIYF
16 - TRBV7-6 CASSLGTTGGVETQYF
14 TRBD1 TRBV15 CATQAAGGFQPQHF
14 TRBD1 TRBV2 CASIQGVNTGELFF
17 TRBD2 TRBV25-1 CASSDGFSAGGADTQYF
15 TRBD2 TRBV18 CASSPLTSGPYEQFF